What follows are 17 T cell receptor beta chains derived from one specimen sequenced in a study of shared clonotypes between healthy human individuals. Naive CD8 cells comprised CD45RO-negative, CCR7-positively selected cells, excluding terminally differentiated effector memory CD45RA+ cells. Profiling relied on immunoSEQ multiplex PCR, and the TCRdb table lists in-frame clones only, not all of them. The sample has about 650,000 clones, around 95% seen once; the top ten hold 0.1% to 0.11%. The sample consisted of naive CD8+ T cells sorted from blood. The receptors originated from a woman aged 25-40 years in good health.

V gene TRBV28 combines with J gene TRBJ2-7, with D tentatively TRBD1 or TRBD2 (5 bases each). Germline CDR1 and CDR2: MDHEN and SYDVKM. This CDR3 contains 15 residues. The V gene lost 4 bases and the J gene lost 3 bases, with 16 bases spanning the gap. CDR3 in DNA: TGTGCCAGCAGTTCACGGGGACCTAACCACTACGAGCAGTACTTC. Protein: CASSSRGPNHYEQYF.

CDR3 loop: CASSSTGWTEAFF. The CDR3 DNA reads TGTGCCAGCAGCTCGACAGGGTGGACTGAAGCTTTCTTT. This chain joins TRBV9 and TRBJ1-1; 7 nucleotides match TRBD1. The ends lost 4 bases at V and 5 bases at J; junction bases unmatched: 5. Germline V gives CDR1 SGDLS, CDR2 YYNGEE. CDR3 length: 13 amino acids.

This rearrangement joins TRBV14 to TRBJ2-5; TRBD1 is a possible D gene (6 bases). Trimming took off 0 bases at V and 1 base at J, with 18 bases between the two ends. The germline gives CDR1 SGHDN, CDR2 FVKESK. The CDR3 has 18 amino acids. CDR3 coding DNA: TGTGCCAGCAGCCAAGAGTCTTTTTGGACAGACCTCCAAGAGACCCAGTACTTC. Protein sequence: CASSQESFWTDLQETQYF.

The chain carries TRBV27 and TRBJ2-3; TRBD1 matches at 9 bases. CDR3 length: 17 amino acids. With 3 bases clipped from V and 1 base from J, the junction kept 8 bases outside the gene matches. Germline-derived CDR1 and CDR2 are MNHEY and SMNVEV (reference sequence). This chain's CDR3 is CASSFWDRAWGTDTQYF. CDR3 nucleotides: TGTGCCAGCAGTTTTTGGGACAGGGCTTGGGGCACAGATACGCAGTATTTT.

The chain uses TRBV4-1 and TRBJ2-2, with TRBD1 matching over 8 bases. The CDR3 has 17 residues. The ends lost 3 bases at V and 7 bases at J; junction bases unmatched: 13. The germline gives CDR1 MGHRA, CDR2 YSYEKL. The CDR3 is CASSQVGQGRVNGELFF. The CDR3 DNA reads as TGCGCCAGCAGCCAGGTCGGACAGGGCCGGGTCAACGGGGAGCTGTTTTTT.

This clone has only a few counts. V and J are TRBV10-3 and TRBJ1-4, with TRBD1 as a possible D gene (5 bases). The CDR3 covers 11 residues. Trimming removed 8 bases at V and 4 bases at J, with 5 bases between. Germline lookup yields CDR1 ENHRY and CDR2 SYGVKD. The CDR3 sequence: CAIDSNEKLFF. DNA of the CDR3: TGTGCCATCGACAGTAATGAAAAACTGTTTTTT.

This clone was seen just once. This chain links TRBV14 with TRBJ1-5; TRBD1 might be the D (6 bases). CDR3 length equals 15 residues. V gave up 4 bases and J gave up 6 bases, with 16 bases separating them. Per germline, CDR1 SGHDN and CDR2 FVKESK. This CDR3 reads CASSLGWGPGQPQHF. Here the CDR3 DNA reads TGTGCCAGCAGCCTTGGCTGGGGGCCCGGTCAGCCCCAGCATTTT.

The V gene is TRBV30, the J gene TRBJ2-1; D uncertain. Trimming removed 0 bases at V and 1 base at J, with 10 bases between. The CDR3 has 15 amino acids. Germline V CDR1 and CDR2: GTSNPN, SVGIG (reference sequence). CDR3 in DNA: TGTGCCTGGAGTGTACAAGGAGCTTCCTACAATGAGCAGTTCTTC. Its translation: CAWSVQGASYNEQFF.

The gene calls are TRBV2 and TRBJ2-1; 9 positions match TRBD1. The CDR3 extends over 16 amino acids. With 4 bases clipped from V and 2 bases from J, the junction kept 6 bases outside the gene matches. CDR1 and CDR2 (germline): SNHLY, FYNNEI. CDR3 region: CASSVTGQGPYNEQFF. CDR3 nucleotide sequence: TGTGCCAGCAGTGTTACGGGACAGGGACCCTACAATGAGCAGTTCTTC.

As for this clone: Other DNA sequences from this sample encode an identical CDR3 as well. The genes are TRBV27 and TRBJ1-5; possibly TRBD1 for D (5 bases). This CDR3 contains 13 residues. Trimming cost V 2 bases and J 4 bases, with 6 bases left between them. From germline, CDR1 is MNHEY and CDR2 SMNVEV (reference sequence). CDR3: CASSLTGNQPQHF. The CDR3 DNA reads as TGTGCCAGCAGTTTAACAGGTAATCAGCCCCAGCATTTT.

The CDR3 here is CASSFAGSGPQHF. DNA of the CDR3: TGTGCCAGCAGTTTCGCCGGGTCGGGGCCCCAGCATTTT. The chain carries TRBV28 and TRBJ1-5; D unclear. The germline V gene encodes CDR1 MDHEN and CDR2 SYDVKM. The V end was cut by 3 bases, the J end by 9 bases, with 12 bases between. The CDR3 length is 13 residues.

The chain employs TRBV29-1 and TRBJ2-1; 16 bases align to TRBD2. The CDR3 length is 17 residues. Per the germline V gene, CDR1 is SQVTM and CDR2 is ANQGSEA. Trimming cost V 5 bases and J 4 bases; bases outside gene matches: 8. The CDR3 nucleotides are TGCAGCGTTACCGGGACTAGCGGGAGGGCCTATTACAATGAGCAGTTCTTC. This sequence encodes CSVTGTSGRAYYNEQFF.

The chain uses TRBV27 and TRBJ1-5, with TRBD1 as a possible D gene (5 bases). The CDR3 runs 15 residues. V was clipped by 3 bases and J by 5 bases, with 14 bases between them. The V gene's germline CDR1 is MNHEY and CDR2 SMNVEV (reference sequence). CDR3 DNA sequence: TGTGCCAGCAGTTTGGGCCAGGGCACTTATCAGCCCCAGCATTTT. Residues: CASSLGQGTYQPQHF.

The J gene is TRBJ2-1, the V gene TRBV5-1; D unresolved. The CDR3 runs 12 residues. Per the germline V gene, CDR1 is SGHRS and CDR2 is YFSETQ. With 4 bases removed from V and 7 bases from J, the gap between germline ends came to 9 bases. The CDR3 DNA follows: TGCGCCAGCAGCCGAGAGATAAATGAGCAGTTCTTC. Protein product: CASSREINEQFF. The full variable domain, its missing parts supplied by reference TRBV5-1 and TRBJ2-1, is KAGVTQTPRYLIKTRGQQVTLSCSPISGHRSVSWYQQTPGQGLQFLFEYFSETQRNKGNFPGRFSGRQFSNSRSEMNVSTLELGDSALYLCASSREINEQFFGPGTRLTVL.

A single count supports this clone. The V call is TRBV7-9, the J call TRBJ1-2; D is unresolved. The CDR3 extends over 13 amino acids. Trimming removed 5 bases from V and 12 bases from J, with 19 bases in between. Germline V gene lookup returns CDR1 SEHNR and CDR2 FQNEAQ (reference sequence). As DNA, the CDR3 is TGTGCCAGCAGCCAGTTCAGTGGGGTTGCCGACACCTTC. This translates into CASSQFSGVADTF.

The V gene is TRBV6-4, the J gene TRBJ2-6; the D is unclear. Germline V gives CDR1 MRHNA, CDR2 SNTAGT. The CDR3 totals 13 residues. V was pared by 0 bases and J by 3 bases, with 0 bases between. The CDR3 region is CASSDSGANVLTF. The CDR3, as DNA: TGTGCCAGCAGTGACTCTGGGGCCAACGTCCTGACTTTC.

This chain connects TRBV19 to TRBJ2-5, with D perhaps given as TRBD1 or TRBD2 (5 bases each). This CDR3 region has 17 residues. The germline gives CDR1 LNHDA, CDR2 SQIVND (reference sequence). Trimming took 3 bases from V and 4 from J, leaving 21 bases between them. CDR3 sequence reads: CASSMGSGPSEGETQYF. CDR3 sequence (DNA): TGTGCCAGTAGTATGGGGTCGGGACCATCGGAAGGAGAGACCCAGTACTTC.